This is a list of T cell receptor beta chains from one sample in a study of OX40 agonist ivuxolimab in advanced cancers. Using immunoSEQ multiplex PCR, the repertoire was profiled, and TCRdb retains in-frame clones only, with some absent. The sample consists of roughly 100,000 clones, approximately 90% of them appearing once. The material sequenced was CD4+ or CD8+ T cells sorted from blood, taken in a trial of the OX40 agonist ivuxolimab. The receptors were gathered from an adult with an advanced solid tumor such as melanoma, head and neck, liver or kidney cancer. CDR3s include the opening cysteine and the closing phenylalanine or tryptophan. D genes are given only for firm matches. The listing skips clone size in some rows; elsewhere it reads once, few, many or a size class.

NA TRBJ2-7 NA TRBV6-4 CASSDPDSEGCPYEQYF TGTGCCAGCAGTGACCCGGACAGTGAAGGATGTCCCTACGAGCAGTACTTC
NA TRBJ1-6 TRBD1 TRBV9 CASSTTGGYNSPLHF TGTGCCAGCAGCACCACAGGGGGCTATAATTCACCCCTCCACTTT
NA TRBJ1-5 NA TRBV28 CASRSTINQPQHF TGTGCCAGCAGGAGTACTATAAATCAGCCCCAGCATTTT
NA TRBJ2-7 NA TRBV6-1 CASTKTVAGSYEQYF TGTGCCAGCACCAAGACCGTCGCAGGGTCCTACGAGCAGTACTTC
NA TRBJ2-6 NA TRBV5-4 CASSLGVPGANVLTF TGTGCCAGCAGCTTGGGGGTTCCTGGGGCCAACGTCCTGACTTTC
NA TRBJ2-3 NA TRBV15 CATSRDRVPDTQYF TGTGCCACCAGCAGAGACAGGGTGCCAGATACGCAGTATTTT
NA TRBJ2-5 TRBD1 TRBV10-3 CAIRKGQEAGETQYF TGTGCCATCAGGAAAGGACAGGAGGCCGGGGAGACCCAGTACTTC
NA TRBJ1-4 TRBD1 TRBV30 CAWSVQGGLNEKLFF TGTGCCTGGAGTGTACAGGGGGGCCTTAATGAAAAACTGTTTTTT
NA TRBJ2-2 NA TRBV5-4 CASSPRGGPQTGELFF TGTGCCAGCAGCCCACGTGGGGGCCCCCAAACCGGGGAGCTGTTTTTT
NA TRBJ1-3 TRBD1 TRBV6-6 CASSYFGQGIGNTIYF TGTGCCAGCAGTTACTTTGGACAGGGGATTGGAAACACCATATATTTT
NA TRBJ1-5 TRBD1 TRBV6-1 CASQGAFNQPQHF TGTGCCAGCCAGGGGGCTTTTAATCAGCCCCAGCATTTT
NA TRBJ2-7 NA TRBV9 CASGPSSFYEQYF TGTGCCAGCGGGCCTTCATCTTTCTACGAGCAGTACTTC
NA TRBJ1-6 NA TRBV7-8 CASSLAATVNSPLHF TGTGCCAGCAGCTTAGCGGCGACAGTTAATTCACCCCTCCACTTT
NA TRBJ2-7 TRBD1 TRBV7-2 CASSLTMGTVYEQYF TGTGCCAGCAGCCTCACAATGGGGACAGTCTACGAGCAGTACTTC
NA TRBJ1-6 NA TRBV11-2 CASSLEGLSPLHF TGTGCCAGCAGCTTAGAAGGGCTTTCACCCCTCCACTTT
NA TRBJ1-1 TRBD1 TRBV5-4 CASSSSRQGNTEAFF TGTGCCAGCAGCTCGAGCCGACAGGGAAACACTGAAGCTTTCTTT
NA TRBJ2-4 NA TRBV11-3 CASSLGGAYIQYF TGTGCCAGCAGCTTAGGGGGGGCGTACATTCAGTACTTC
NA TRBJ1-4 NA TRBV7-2 CASSPHATNEKLFF TGTGCCAGCAGCCCACATGCAACTAATGAAAAACTGTTTTTT
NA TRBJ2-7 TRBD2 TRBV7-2 CASSPRTSGPYEQYF TGTGCCAGCAGCCCACGGACTAGCGGCCCCTACGAGCAGTACTTC
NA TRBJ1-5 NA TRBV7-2 CASSFDSQGVQPQHF TGTGCCAGCAGCTTCGACTCACAAGGCGTCCAGCCCCAGCATTTT
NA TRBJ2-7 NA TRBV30 CAWKRSYEQYF TGTGCCTGGAAGCGCTCCTACGAGCAGTACTTC
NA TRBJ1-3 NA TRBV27 CASSPAPSGNTIYF TGTGCCAGCAGTCCCGCTCCTTCTGGAAACACCATATATTTT
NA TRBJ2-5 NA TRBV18 CASSPSVTDETQYF TGTGCCAGCTCACCTTCGGTGACAGACGAGACCCAGTACTTC
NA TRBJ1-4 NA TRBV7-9 CASSLGGGHSNEKLFF TGTGCCAGCAGCTTAGGAGGGGGACACTCTAATGAAAAACTGTTTTTT
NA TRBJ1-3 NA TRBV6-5 CASSYLSGSGNTIYF TGTGCCAGCAGTTACTTGTCAGGTTCTGGAAACACCATATATTTT
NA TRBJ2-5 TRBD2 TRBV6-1 CASSATGGLGETQYF TGTGCCAGCAGTGCAACCGGGGGGTTAGGAGAGACCCAGTACTTC
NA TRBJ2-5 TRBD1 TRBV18 CASSPQGAETQYF TGTGCCAGCTCACCACAGGGGGCTGAGACCCAGTACTTC
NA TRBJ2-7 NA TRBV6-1 CASSVSYEQYF TGTGCCAGCAGCGTTTCCTACGAGCAGTACTTC
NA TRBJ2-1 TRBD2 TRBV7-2 CASSRREGSSYNEQFF TGTGCCAGCAGCCGGCGGGAGGGGAGCTCCTACAATGAGCAGTTCTTC
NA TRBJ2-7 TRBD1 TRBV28 CASHGTGVNIYEQYF TGTGCCAGCCACGGGACAGGGGTAAATATCTACGAGCAGTACTTC
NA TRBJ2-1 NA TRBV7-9 CATSVGGQNYNEQFF TGTGCCACCTCCGTGGGGGGACAGAACTACAATGAGCAGTTCTTC
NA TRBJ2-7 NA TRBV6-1 CASRGEGLGEQYF TGTGCCAGCAGGGGGGAAGGCTTGGGGGAGCAGTACTTC
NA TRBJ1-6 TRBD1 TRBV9 CASTRTGDSPLHF TGTGCCAGCACCAGGACAGGCGATTCACCCCTCCACTTT
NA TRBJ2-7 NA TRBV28 CASSSENRGTREQYF TGTGCCAGCAGCTCCGAGAACAGAGGCACTCGGGAGCAGTACTTC
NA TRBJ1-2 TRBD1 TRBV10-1 CASRKDRVAGYTF TGCGCCAGCAGGAAGGACAGGGTCGCCGGCTACACCTTC
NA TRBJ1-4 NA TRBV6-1 CASSEDRINEKLFF TGTGCCAGCAGTGAAGACAGGATTAATGAAAAACTGTTTTTT
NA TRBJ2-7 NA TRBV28 CASSLSSRGAYEQYF TGTGCCAGCAGTTTATCCTCCAGGGGGGCTTACGAGCAGTACTTC
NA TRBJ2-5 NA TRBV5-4 CASSLYAGETQYF TGTGCCAGCAGCTTGTACGCCGGAGAGACCCAGTACTTC
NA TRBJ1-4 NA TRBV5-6 CASSLDSPDEKLFF TGTGCCAGCAGCCTGGACAGCCCTGATGAAAAACTGTTTTTT
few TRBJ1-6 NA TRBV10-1 CASGESDNSPLHF TGCGCCAGCGGGGAGTCCGATAATTCACCCCTCCACTTT
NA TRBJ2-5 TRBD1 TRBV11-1 CASRARTGGGLAVQETQYF TGTGCCAGCAGGGCCAGGACAGGGGGCGGTCTAGCGGTACAAGAGACCCAGTACTTC